This T cell receptor beta chain was profiled in a study of T cell responses to AZD1222 COVID-19 vaccine. This CDR3 has 17 amino acids. CDR1 is SGHTA and CDR2 is FQGNSA in the germline V gene. V dropped 5 bases and J dropped 6; count of bases not matched to a gene: 16. Only in-frame clones appear in the TCRdb table, and some are missing; sequencing was by immunoSEQ multiplex PCR. This sample yields 120,000 or so clones, of which around 89% are seen a single time; approximately 10% belongs to the top ten. V gene TRBV7-2 combines with J gene TRBJ2-3; TRBD2 agrees at 8 bases. Here the sequenced sample was peripheral blood, taken on day 0 of MenACWY control vaccination. The receptor was isolated from an adult in good health. CDR3 residues: CASSPPGSGSIWDTQYF. The CDR3 bases are TGTGCCAGCAGCCCGCCGGGGAGCGGGAGTATATGGGATACGCAGTATTTT.